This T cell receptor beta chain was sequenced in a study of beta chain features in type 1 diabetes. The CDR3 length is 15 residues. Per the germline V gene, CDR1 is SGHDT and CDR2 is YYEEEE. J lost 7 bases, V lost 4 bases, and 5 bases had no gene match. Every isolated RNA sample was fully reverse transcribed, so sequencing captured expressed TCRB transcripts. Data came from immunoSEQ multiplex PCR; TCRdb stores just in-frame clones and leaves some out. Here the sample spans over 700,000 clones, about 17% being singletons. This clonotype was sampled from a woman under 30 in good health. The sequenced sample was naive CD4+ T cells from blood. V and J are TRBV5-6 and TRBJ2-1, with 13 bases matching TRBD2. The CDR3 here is CASSILAGGKNEQFF. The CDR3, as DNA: TGTGCCAGCAGCATACTAGCGGGAGGGAAGAATGAGCAGTTCTTC.